Below are 5 T cell receptor beta chains sequenced from a single sample in a study of blood T cell repertoires in COVID-19. Repertoires were generated with immunoSEQ multiplex PCR, while TCRdb's copy carries only in-frame clones and drops some. The repertoire holds about 71,000 clones, with 89% as singletons. Input material: peripheral blood. The origin of the receptors is a man aged 45-60 years with active COVID-19.

The V gene is TRBV10-1, the J gene TRBJ1-1; 7 bases align to TRBD1. The CDR3 totals 13 residues. After removal of 6 bases from V and 2 bases from J, the junction contained 3 bases not matched to a gene. The V gene's germline CDR1 is WNHNN and CDR2 SYGVQD (reference sequence). CDR3 in amino acids: CASRTGLNTEAFF. The CDR3 DNA reads TGCGCCAGCAGGACAGGGTTAAACACTGAAGCTTTCTTT.

This CDR3 reads CASSCAASGGQETQYF. The CDR3 bases are TGCGCCAGCAGCTGCGCGGCTAGCGGGGGTCAAGAGACCCAGTACTTC. This chain uses TRBV5-1 with TRBJ2-5, with TRBD2 identical over 10 bases. Trimming removed 3 bases from V and 2 bases from J; junction bases left unmatched: 7. Per the germline V gene, CDR1 is SGHRS and CDR2 is YFSETQ. The CDR3 consists of 16 residues.

The chain has TRBV5-5 and TRBJ1-1; 9 bases map to TRBD1. J lost 0 bases, V lost 4 bases, and 13 bases had no gene match. The CDR3 is 18 amino acids. Germline V gene sequence: CDR1 SGHKS, CDR2 YYEKEE (reference sequence). CDR3 sequence: CASSGDRDRDLMNTEAFF. The CDR3 coding sequence is TGTGCCAGCAGCGGGGACCGGGACAGGGACTTAATGAACACTGAAGCTTTCTTT.

This sequence joins TRBV11-2 and TRBJ2-5, with D possibly being TRBD2 (5 bases). V lost 3 bases to trimming and J lost 5 bases, with 10 bases between them. Germline CDR1 is SGHAT and CDR2 is FQNNGV. This CDR3 spans 13 amino acids. CDR3 loop: CASSFFPGETQYF. The CDR3, as DNA: TGTGCCAGCAGCTTTTTCCCGGGGGAGACCCAGTACTTC.

The V gene is TRBV7-8, the J gene TRBJ2-3; TRBD2 aligns across 10 bases. This CDR3 is 16 amino acids long. V shed 5 bases and J 5 bases; nucleotides not matched to a gene: 10. Germline V gene lookup returns CDR1 SGHVS and CDR2 FQNEAQ. The CDR3 DNA sequence: TGTGCCAGCAGCCCCCCGGCAGCGGGGGGGGGAGATACGCAGTATTTT. Amino acids: CASSPPAAGGGDTQYF.